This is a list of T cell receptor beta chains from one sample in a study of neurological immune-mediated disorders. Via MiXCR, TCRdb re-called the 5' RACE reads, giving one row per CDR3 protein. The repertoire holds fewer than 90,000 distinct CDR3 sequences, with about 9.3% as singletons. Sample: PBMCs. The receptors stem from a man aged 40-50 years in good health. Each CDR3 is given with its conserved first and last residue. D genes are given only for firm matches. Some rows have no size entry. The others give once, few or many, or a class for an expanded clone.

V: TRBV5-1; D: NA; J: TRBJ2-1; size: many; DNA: TGCGCCAGCAGCTTGGGAGGTTTCAATGAGCAGTTCTTC; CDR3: CASSLGGFNEQFF
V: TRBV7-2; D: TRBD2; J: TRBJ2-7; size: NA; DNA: TGTGTCAGCAGTTTATACGAACTAGCGGGGGTAGAGCAGTACTTC; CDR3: CVSSLYELAGVEQYF
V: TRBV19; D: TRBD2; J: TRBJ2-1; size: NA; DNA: TGTGCCAGTAGTTCCAGACTAGCGGGAGTGTTCTTC; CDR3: CASSSRLAGVFF
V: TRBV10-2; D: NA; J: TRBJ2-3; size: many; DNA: TGCGCCAGCAGTGAGTCGCGGCGGCCCGGGAATACGCAGTATTTT; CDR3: CASSESRRPGNTQYF
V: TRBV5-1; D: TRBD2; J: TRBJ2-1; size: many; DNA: TGCGCCAGCAGCTTGACCGGACTAGCGGGCCCTTACAATGAGCAGTTCTTC; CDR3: CASSLTGLAGPYNEQFF
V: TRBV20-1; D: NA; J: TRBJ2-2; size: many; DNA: TGCAGTGCTAGAGACCAAATGTGGTCGGGGGAGCTGTTTTTT; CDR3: CSARDQMWSGELFF
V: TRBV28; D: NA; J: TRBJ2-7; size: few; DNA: TGTGCCAGCAGTCGTGGGACACCTCACTCCTACGAGCAGTACTTC; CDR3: CASSRGTPHSYEQYF
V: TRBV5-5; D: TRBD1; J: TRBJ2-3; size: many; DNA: TGTGCCAGCAGCTTGGCCACAGGGGGTGGCATGACGCAGTATTTT; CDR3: CASSLATGGGMTQYF
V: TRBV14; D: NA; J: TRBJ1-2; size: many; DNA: TGTGCCAGCAGCCAGGGATACGGCTACACCTTC; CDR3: CASSQGYGYTF
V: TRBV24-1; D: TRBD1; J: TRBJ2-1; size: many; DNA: TGTGCCACCAGTGACCCCCGGGACAGGTCCAATGAGCAGTTCTTC; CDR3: CATSDPRDRSNEQFF
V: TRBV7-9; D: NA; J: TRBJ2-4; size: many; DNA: TGTGCCAGCAGCCCCATGGGGAGAGACAAAAACATTCAGTACTTC; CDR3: CASSPMGRDKNIQYF
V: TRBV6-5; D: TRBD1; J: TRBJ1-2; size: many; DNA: TGTGCCAGCAGTCGCGGACAGGGATCTGGCTACACCTTC; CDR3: CASSRGQGSGYTF
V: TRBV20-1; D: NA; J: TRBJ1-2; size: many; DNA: TGCAGTGCTTTTGGGGATGGCTACACCTTC; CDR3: CSAFGDGYTF
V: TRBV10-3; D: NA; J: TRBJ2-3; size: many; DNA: TGTGCCATCAGTGGAAGCACAGATACGCAGTATTTT; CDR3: CAISGSTDTQYF
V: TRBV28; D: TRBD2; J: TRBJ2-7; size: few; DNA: TGTGCCAGCCACGGACTAGCGGGAGGTGGGGAGCAGTACTTC; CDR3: CASHGLAGGGEQYF
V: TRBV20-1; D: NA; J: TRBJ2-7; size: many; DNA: TGCAGTGCTGAGGACGGGAGCTCCTACGAGCAGTACTTC; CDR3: CSAEDGSSYEQYF
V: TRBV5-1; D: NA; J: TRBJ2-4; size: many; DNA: TGCGCCAGCAGCTGGTCTCTCAGAACAACAGGGATAGCCAAAAACATTCAGTACTTC; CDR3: CASSWSLRTTGIAKNIQYF
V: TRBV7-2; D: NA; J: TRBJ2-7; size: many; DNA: TGTGCCAGCAGCCCTGGGGCCCTCCCCGAGCAGTACTTC; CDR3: CASSPGALPEQYF
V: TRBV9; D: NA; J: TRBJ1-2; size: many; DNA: TGTGCCAGCAGCGTAGAATCAAAAGGCGGCTACACCTTC; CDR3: CASSVESKGGYTF
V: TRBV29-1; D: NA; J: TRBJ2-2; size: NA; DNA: TGCAGCGTTACCGGACATGGTGGAGGGGAGCTGTTTTTT; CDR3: CSVTGHGGGELFF
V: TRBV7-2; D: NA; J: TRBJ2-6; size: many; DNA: TGTGCCAGCAGCCAGAGACAGACCAACGTCCTGACTTTC; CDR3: CASSQRQTNVLTF
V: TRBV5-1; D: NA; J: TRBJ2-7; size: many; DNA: TGCGCCAGCAGCAGCAAGCTGAGCTCCTACGAGCAGTACTTC; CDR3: CASSSKLSSYEQYF
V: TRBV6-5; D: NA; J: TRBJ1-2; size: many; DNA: TGTGCCAGCAGCTTTATACGGGACTCCCTTCTTGTTTGGCCCAACTTC; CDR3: CASSFIRDSLLVWPNF
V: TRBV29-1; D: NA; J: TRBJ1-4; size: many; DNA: TGCAGCGTTGAAGACTTTAATGAAAAACTGTTTTTT; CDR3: CSVEDFNEKLFF